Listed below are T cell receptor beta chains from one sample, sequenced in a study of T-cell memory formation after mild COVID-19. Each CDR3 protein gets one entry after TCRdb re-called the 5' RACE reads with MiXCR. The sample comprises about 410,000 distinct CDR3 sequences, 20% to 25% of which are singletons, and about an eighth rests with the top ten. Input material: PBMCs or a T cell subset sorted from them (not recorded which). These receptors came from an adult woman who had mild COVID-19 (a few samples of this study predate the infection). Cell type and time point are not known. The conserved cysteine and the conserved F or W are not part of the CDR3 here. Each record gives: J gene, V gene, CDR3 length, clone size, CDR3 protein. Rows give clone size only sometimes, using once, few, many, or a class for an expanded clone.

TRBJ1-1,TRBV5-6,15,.,ASSSTGTQFMNTEAF
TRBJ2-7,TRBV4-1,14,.,ASSQAGGETSYEQY
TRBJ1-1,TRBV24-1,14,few,ATSDFPSGRDTEAF
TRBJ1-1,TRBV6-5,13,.,ASRERGAGRGEAF
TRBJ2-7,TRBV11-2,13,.,ASSLDRGKIYEQY
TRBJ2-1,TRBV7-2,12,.,ASSSQWRAYEQF
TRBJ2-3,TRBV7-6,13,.,ASSLTFSMPVEQY
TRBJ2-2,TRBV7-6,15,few,ASSRIDWGKNTGELF
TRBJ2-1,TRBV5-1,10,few,ASSFVVNEQF
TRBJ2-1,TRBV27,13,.,ASSFSRTVDNEQF
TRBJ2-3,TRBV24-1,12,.,ATSLDSPTDTQY
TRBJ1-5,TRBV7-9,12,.,ASSGPFSNQPQH
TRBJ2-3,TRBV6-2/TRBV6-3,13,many,ASSPRLAGGDTQY
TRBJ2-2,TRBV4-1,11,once,ASSQDRPGELF
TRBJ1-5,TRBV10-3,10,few,AIRREGQPQH
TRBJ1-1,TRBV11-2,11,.,ASSSPKDTEAF
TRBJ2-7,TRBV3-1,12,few,ASSQGVGFDEQY
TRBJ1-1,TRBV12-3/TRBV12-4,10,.,ASSLSDFEAF
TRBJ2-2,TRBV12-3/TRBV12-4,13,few,ASNPGLTNTGELF
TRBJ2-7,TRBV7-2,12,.,ASSYKEGSYEQY
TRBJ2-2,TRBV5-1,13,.,ASSPTGGHTGELF
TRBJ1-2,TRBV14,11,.,ASSQGVYYGYT
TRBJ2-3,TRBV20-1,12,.,SATGTGKGDTQY
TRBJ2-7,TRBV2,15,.,ASSEAAEGGLAYEQY
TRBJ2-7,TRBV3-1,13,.,ASSQAGEAAYEQY
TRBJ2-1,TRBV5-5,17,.,ASSLELAGAPGRYNEQF
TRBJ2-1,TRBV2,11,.,ASRGTSFGEQF
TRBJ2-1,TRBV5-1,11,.,ASSPRAVNEQF
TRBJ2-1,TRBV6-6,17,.,ASIPRQGPGSSSYNEQF
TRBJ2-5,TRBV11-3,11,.,ASSSRVRETQY
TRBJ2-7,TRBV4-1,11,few,ASSSIHFYEQY
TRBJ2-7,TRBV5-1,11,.,ASMGGPSYEQY
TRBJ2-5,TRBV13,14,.,ASSYRDRGSSETQY
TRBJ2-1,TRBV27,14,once,ASSSIGISSYNEQF
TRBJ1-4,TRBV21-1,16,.,ASSRAGLPKPSNEKLF
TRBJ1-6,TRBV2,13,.,ASSDALGVGSPLH
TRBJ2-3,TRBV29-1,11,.,SVDRTATDTQY
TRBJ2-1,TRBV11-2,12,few,ASSFGDSLYEQF
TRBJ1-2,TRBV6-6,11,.,ATFGTSLYGYT
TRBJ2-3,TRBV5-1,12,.,ASSLEGSMEAQY
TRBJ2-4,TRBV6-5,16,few,ASSYSFGDSLAKNIQY